Listed below are T cell receptor beta chains from one sample, sequenced in a study of shared clonotypes between healthy human individuals. Using immunoSEQ multiplex PCR, the repertoire was profiled, and TCRdb retains in-frame clones only, with some absent. Among more than 1.2 million clones listed, 98% to 99% were seen once. Sequenced sample: naive CD4+ T cells sorted from blood. The receptor set was obtained from a man aged 25-45 years in good health. Both conserved end residues are trimmed from each CDR3.

>TRBJ2-7|TRBV5-1
ASSKVNFRADYEQY
>TRBJ2-7|TRBV6-5
ASSYGQGPYEQY
>TRBJ2-3|TRBV18
ASSPGASTDTQY
>TRBJ2-1|TRBV7-9
ASSHAGTSRHNEQF
>TRBJ1-5|TRBV2
ASSKDRGDQPQH
>TRBJ2-3|TRBV5-1
ASSLGLGSGGGDTQY
>TRBJ1-1|TRBV5-1
ASSRGTSEKAF
>TRBJ2-2|TRBV7-2
ASSRGLAGGTGELF
>TRBJ2-5|TRBV5-6
ASSSGPLETQY
>TRBJ1-1|TRBV2
ASRGQGAMRTEAF
>TRBJ2-7|TRBV28
ASSASTSGRAIDEQY
>TRBJ2-5|TRBV7-2
ASSLVGRGARMGETQY
>TRBJ2-7|TRBV18
ASSPPLVISHYEQY
>TRBJ2-3|TRBV18
ASSPFTSGIGADTQY
>TRBJ2-7|TRBV6-5
ASSYSPSAYEQY
>TRBJ2-1|TRBV7-3
ASSLAGDAYNEQF
>TRBJ2-5|TRBV2
ASIGSTQETQY
>TRBJ2-1|TRBV4-1
ASSREQEREQF
>TRBJ2-3|TRBV18
ASSEAVGDTQY
>TRBJ1-1|TRBV29-1
SVSDGMNTEAF
>TRBJ2-5|TRBV19
ASGLGGLQETQY
>TRBJ2-3|TRBV5-1
ASSPGQFTDTQY
>TRBJ2-3|TRBV6-5
ASSARPSEDTQY
>TRBJ2-1|TRBV7-3
ASSLKPRDNTNEQF
>TRBJ2-7|TRBV27
ASSLLAGAVGEQY
>TRBJ2-1|TRBV18
ASSPTPTQGQGPF
>TRBJ2-7|TRBV7-9
ASSPTGLAGGGRYEQY
>TRBJ2-1|TRBV7-3
ASSGRDPSSYNEQF
>TRBJ2-5|TRBV30
AWSAMTGLQETQY
>TRBJ2-1|TRBV7-3
ASSLSGPNEQF
>TRBJ2-1|TRBV5-4
ASSSRLAGVVNEQF
>TRBJ1-5|TRBV27
ASSFSRLRPQH
>TRBJ2-3|TRBV7-9
ASSLGVYTDTQY
>TRBJ2-2|TRBV5-1
ASSLEGGTGELF
>TRBJ1-3|TRBV9
ASSVELRGSTPTNTIY
>TRBJ2-1|TRBV28
ASSPGLAINNEQF
>TRBJ2-1|TRBV7-6
ASSSKPRNEQF
>TRBJ2-1|TRBV10-3
AISPVRTRSHEQF
>TRBJ2-1|TRBV5-1
ASSLDNEQF
>TRBJ1-2|TRBV7-8
ASSLGDTNYGYT